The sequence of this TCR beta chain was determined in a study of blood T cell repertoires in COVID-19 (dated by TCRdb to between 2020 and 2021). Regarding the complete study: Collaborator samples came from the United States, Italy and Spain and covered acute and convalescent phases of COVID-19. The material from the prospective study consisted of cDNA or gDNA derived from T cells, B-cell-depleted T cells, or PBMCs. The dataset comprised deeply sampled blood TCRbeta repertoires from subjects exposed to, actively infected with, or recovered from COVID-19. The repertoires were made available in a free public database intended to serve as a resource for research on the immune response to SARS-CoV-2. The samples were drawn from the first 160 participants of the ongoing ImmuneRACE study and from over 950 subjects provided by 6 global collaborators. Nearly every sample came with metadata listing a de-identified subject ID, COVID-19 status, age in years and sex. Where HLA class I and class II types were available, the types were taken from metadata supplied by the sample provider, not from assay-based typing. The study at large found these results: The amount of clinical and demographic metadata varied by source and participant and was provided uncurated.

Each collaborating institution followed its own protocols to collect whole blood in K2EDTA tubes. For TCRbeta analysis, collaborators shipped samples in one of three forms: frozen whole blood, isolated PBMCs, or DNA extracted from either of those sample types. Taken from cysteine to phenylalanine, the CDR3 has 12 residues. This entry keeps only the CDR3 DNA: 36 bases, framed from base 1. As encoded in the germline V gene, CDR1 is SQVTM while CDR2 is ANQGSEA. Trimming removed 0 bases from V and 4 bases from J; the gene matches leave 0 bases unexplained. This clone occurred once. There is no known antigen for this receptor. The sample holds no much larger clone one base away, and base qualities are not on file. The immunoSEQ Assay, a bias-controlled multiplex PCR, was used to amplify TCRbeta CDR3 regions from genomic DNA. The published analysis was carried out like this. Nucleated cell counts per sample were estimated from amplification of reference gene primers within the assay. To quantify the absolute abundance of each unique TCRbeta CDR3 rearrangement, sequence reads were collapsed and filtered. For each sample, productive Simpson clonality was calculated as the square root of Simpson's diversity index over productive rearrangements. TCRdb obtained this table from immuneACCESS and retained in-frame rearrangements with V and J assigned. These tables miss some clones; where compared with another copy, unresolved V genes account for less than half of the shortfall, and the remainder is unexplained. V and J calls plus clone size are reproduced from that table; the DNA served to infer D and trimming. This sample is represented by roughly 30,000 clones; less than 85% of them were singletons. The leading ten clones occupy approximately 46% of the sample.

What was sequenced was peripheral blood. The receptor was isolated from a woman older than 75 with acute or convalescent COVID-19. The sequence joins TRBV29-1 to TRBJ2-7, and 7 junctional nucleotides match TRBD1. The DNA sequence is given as TGCAGCGTTGAAGAACAGGGGTACGAGCAGTACTTC. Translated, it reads CSVEEQGYEQYF.